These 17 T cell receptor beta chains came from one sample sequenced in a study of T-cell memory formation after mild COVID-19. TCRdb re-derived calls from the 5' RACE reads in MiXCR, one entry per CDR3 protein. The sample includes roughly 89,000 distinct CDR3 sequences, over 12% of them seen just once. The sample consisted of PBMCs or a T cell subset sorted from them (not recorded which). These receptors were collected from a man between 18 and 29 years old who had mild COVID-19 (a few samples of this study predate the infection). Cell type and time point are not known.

CDR3 sequence reads: CASSLSGARNEQFF. The CDR3 bases are TGTGCCAGCAGTTTGTCGGGGGCCCGCAATGAGCAGTTCTTC. The chain combines TRBV6-5 with TRBJ2-1; D could derive from TRBD1 or TRBD2 (6 bases each). V was shortened by 4 bases and J by 6 bases, with 13 bases between the two germline ends. The CDR3 loop spans 14 amino acids. CDR1 and CDR2 from the germline V gene are MNHEY and SVGAGI.

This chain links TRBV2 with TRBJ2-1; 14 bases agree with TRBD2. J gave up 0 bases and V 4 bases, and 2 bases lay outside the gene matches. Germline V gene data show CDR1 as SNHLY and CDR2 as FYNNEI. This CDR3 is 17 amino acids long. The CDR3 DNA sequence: TGTGCCAGCAGTGGACTAGCGGGGGGGTACTCCTACAATGAGCAGTTCTTC. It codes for CASSGLAGGYSYNEQFF.

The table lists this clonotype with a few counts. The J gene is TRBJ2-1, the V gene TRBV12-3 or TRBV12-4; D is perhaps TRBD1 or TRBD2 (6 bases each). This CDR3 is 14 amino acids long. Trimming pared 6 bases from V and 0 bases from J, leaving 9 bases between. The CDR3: CASRGGDSYNEQFF. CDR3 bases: TGTGCCAGCAGGGGGGGCGACTCCTACAATGAGCAGTTCTTC.

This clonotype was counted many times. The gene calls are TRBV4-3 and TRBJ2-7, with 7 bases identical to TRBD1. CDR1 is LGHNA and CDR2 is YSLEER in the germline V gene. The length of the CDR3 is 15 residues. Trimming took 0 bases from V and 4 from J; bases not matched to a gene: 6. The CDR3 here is CASSQDVGQFYEQYF. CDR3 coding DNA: TGCGCCAGCAGCCAAGATGTGGGACAGTTTTACGAGCAGTACTTC.

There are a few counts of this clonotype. The CDR3 is CASGVQGITEAFF. The DNA for the CDR3 is TGTGCCAGCGGGGTGCAGGGGATTACTGAAGCTTTCTTT. This sequence joins TRBV7-9 and TRBJ1-1; D may be TRBD1 (6 bases). V shed 8 bases and J shed 5 bases, with 15 bases lying between them. The CDR3 has 13 residues. CDR1 and CDR2 from the germline V gene are SEHNR and FQNEAQ (reference sequence).

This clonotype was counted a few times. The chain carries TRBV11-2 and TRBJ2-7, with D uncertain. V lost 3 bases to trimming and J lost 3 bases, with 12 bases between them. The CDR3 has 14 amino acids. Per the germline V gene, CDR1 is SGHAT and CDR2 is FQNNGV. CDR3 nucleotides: TGTGCCAGCAGCTTTGAACGGCAGGACTACGAGCAGTACTTC. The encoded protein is CASSFERQDYEQYF.

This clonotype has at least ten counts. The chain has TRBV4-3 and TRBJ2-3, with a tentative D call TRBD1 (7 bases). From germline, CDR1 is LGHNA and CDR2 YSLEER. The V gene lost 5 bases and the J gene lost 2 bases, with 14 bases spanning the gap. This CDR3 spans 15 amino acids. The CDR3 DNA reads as TGCGCCAGCAGCGACCGACAGGGACTCACAGATACGCAGTATTTT. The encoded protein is CASSDRQGLTDTQYF.

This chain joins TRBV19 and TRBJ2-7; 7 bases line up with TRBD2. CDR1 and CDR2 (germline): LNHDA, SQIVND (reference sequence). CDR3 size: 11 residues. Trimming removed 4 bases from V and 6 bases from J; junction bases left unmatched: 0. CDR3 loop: CASSTGGEQYF. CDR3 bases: TGTGCCAGTAGTACGGGGGGCGAGCAGTACTTC.

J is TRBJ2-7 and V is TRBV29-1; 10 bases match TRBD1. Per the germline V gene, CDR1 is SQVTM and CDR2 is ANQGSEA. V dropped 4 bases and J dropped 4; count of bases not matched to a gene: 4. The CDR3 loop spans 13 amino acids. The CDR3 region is CSVGTGGIYEQYF. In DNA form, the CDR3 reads TGCAGCGTTGGGACAGGGGGAATTTACGAGCAGTACTTC.

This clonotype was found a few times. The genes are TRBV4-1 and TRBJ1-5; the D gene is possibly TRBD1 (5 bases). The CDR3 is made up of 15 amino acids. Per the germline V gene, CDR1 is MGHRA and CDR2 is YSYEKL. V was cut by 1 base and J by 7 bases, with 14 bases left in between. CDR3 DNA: TGCGCCAGCAGCCAAGGGCCCGGGGGAGGACAGCCCCAGCATTTT. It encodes CASSQGPGGGQPQHF.

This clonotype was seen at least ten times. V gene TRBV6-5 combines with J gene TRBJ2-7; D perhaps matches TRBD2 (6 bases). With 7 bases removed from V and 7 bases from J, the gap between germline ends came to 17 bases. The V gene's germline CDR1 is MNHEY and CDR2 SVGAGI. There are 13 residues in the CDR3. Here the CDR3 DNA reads TGTGCCAGCACCCCGAGAGCGGGCGGAGAGCAGTACGTC. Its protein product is CASTPRAGGEQYV.

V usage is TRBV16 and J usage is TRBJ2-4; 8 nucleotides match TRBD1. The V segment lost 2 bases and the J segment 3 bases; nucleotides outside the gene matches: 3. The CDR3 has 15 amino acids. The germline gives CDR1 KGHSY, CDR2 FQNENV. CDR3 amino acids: CASSQGQGGKNIQYF. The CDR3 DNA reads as TGTGCCAGCAGCCAAGGACAGGGAGGCAAAAACATTCAGTACTTC. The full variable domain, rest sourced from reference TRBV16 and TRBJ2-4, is GEEVAQTPKHLVRGEGQKAKLYCAPIKGHSYVFWYQQVLKNEFKFLISFQNENVFDETGMPKERFSAKCLPNSPCSLEIQATKLEDSAVYFCASSQGQGGKNIQYFGAGTRLSVL.

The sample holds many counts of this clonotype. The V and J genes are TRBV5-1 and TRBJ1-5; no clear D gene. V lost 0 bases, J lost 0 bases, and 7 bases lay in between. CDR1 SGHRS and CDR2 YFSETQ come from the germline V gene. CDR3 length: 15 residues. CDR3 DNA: TGCGCCAGCAGCTTGGGAGGGTATAGCAATCAGCCCCAGCATTTT. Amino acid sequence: CASSLGGYSNQPQHF.

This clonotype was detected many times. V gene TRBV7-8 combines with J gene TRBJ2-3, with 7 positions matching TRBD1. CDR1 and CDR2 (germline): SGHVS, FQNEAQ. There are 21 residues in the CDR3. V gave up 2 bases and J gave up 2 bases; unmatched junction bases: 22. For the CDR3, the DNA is TGTGCCAGCAGCTTACCGATCCCCGGGACGCCCGGGACAGTCTACACAGATACGCAGTATTTT. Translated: CASSLPIPGTPGTVYTDTQYF.

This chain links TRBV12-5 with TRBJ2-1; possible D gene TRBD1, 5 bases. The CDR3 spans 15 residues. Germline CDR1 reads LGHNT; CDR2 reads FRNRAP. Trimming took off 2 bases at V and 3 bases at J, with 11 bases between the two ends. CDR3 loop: CASGLTGANYNEQFF. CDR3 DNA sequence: TGTGCTAGTGGTTTGACAGGAGCGAACTACAATGAGCAGTTCTTC.

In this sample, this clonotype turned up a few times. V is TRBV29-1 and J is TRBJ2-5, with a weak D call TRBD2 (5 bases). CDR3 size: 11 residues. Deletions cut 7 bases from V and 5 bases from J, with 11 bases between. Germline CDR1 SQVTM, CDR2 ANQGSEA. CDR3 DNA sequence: TGCAGCGGGACCCCGGGGGAGACCCAGTACTTC. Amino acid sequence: CSGTPGETQYF.

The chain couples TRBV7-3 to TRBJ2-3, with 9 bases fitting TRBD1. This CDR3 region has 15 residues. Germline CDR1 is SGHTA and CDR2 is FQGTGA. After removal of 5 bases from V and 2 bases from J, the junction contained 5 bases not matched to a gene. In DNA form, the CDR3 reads TGTGCCAGCAGCCCGACAGGGGGTGACACAGATACGCAGTATTTT. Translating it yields CASSPTGGDTDTQYF. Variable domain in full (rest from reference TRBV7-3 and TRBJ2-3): GAGVSQTPSNKVTEKGKYVELRCDPISGHTALYWYRQSLGQGPEFLIYFQGTGAADDSGLPNDRFFAVRPEGSVSTLKIQRTERGDSAVYLCASSPTGGDTDTQYFGPGTRLTVL.